These 21 T cell receptor beta chains share one sample of origin, sequenced in a study of Graves' ophthalmopathy and Graves' hyperthyroidism. Amplification targeted the TCR beta CDR3 regions, with RNA transcripts as the source material. The workflow started with a first-round RT-PCR run with HTBI primers and then moved on to a second-round multiplex PCR. Each CDR3 protein gets one entry after TCRdb re-called the multiplex PCR reads with MiXCR. Of about 550,000 distinct CDR3 sequences in the sample, about two fifths are singletons; the top ten hold around 4.6%. Sequences were obtained from peripheral blood or thyroid tissue (not recorded which). These receptors all come from an adult man with Graves' hyperthyroidism.

This clonotype was seen repeatedly, ten times or more. The V gene is TRBV7-2, the J gene TRBJ2-7; D unresolved. The CDR3 contains 14 residues. Germline-derived CDR1 and CDR2 are SGHTA and FQGNSA. V dropped 1 base and J dropped 2 bases, with 9 bases sitting between them. As DNA, the CDR3 is TGTGCCAGCAGCTTAGGGTGGCGACCCTACGAGCAGTACTTC. Encoded protein: CASSLGWRPYEQYF.

This clonotype showed up just a few times. The V and J genes are TRBV9 and TRBJ2-5, with D perhaps TRBD1 or TRBD2 (5 bases each). The CDR3 is made up of 14 amino acids. Trimming removed 0 bases at V and 4 bases at J, with 10 bases between. Germline CDR1 reads SGDLS; CDR2 reads YYNGEE. CDR3 amino acids: CASSVGGTRETQYF. For the CDR3, the DNA is TGTGCCAGCAGCGTAGGGGGGACCCGAGAGACCCAGTACTTC.

The V call is TRBV24-1, the J call TRBJ2-2; D is possibly TRBD1 (6 bases). V was trimmed by 5 bases and J by 4 bases, leaving 13 bases between them. In germline, CDR1 is KGHDR, CDR2 SFDVKD. The CDR3 sequence is 15 residues long. The CDR3 nucleotides read TGTGCCACCAGTGCCACAGGGAGCGGCACCGGGGAGCTGTTTTTT. Protein: CATSATGSGTGELFF.

Remarks on this clonotype: A read error is possible here, since a much larger clone lies one base away. The chain links TRBV25-1 to TRBJ2-5; 7 nucleotides align to TRBD1. The CDR3 extends over 13 amino acids. Germline CDR1 reads MGHDK; CDR2 reads SYGVNS. The CDR3 sequence is CASSGQGDETRYF. In DNA, the CDR3 is TGTGCCAGCAGTGGACAGGGAGACGAGACCCGGTACTTC.

This clonotype was seen more than once but under ten times. The junction departs from germline at one end; a sequencing error may be responsible. The V and J genes are TRBV7-7 and TRBJ2-3; TRBD1 is a possible D gene (7 bases). Germline V lookup: CDR1 SSHAT, CDR2 FNYEAQ (reference sequence). The CDR3 consists of 13 residues. CDR3 loop: CASSLRETGPTYF. For the CDR3, the DNA is TGTGCTAGCAGCTTACGGGAGACAGGGCCGACGTATTTT. The entire variable domain, with the rest obtained from reference TRBV7-7 and TRBJ2-3, is as follows: GAGVSQSPRYKVTKRGQDVTLRCDPISSHATLYWYQQALGQGPEFLTYFNYEAQPDKSGLPSDRFSAERPEGSISTLTIQRTEQRDSAMYRCASSLRETGPTYFGPGTRLTVL.

On this clonotype itself: A much larger clone differs from this one at a single base, so this may be a read error. The chain carries TRBV20-1 and TRBJ2-5; TRBD1 matches 7 bases. The end of the DNA fits TRBJ2-1 better, so the J call may be wrong. This CDR3 contains 12 residues. The germline CDR1 and CDR2 sequences are DFQATT and SNEGSKA (reference sequence). The CDR3 loop is CSARRGPETQFF. For the CDR3, the DNA is TGCAGTGCTAGAAGGGGGCCGGAGACCCAGTTCTTC.

The gene calls are TRBV20-1 and TRBJ2-2, with D possibly matching TRBD1 (6 bases). This CDR3 comprises 11 residues. Germline loops: CDR1 DFQATT, CDR2 SNEGSKA (reference sequence). Trimming stripped 5 bases from V and 8 bases from J, with 9 bases between. The DNA of the CDR3 is TGCAGTGCTGCCGGGACAGGGGAGCTGTTTTTT. This translates into CSAAGTGELFF.

This clonotype was counted only a few times. The chain carries TRBV10-3 and TRBJ2-3; TRBD2 is a possible D gene (5 bases). V was shortened by 8 bases and J by 3 bases, with 15 bases between the two germline ends. CDR1 and CDR2 (germline): ENHRY, SYGVKD. This CDR3 comprises 14 residues. DNA of the CDR3: TGTGCCATCCGTACGGGGTTACTGACAGATACGCAGTATTTT. This encodes CAIRTGLLTDTQYF.

This chain uses TRBV19 with TRBJ2-2; 7 bases map to TRBD1. V lost 3 bases and J lost 5; bases outside the gene matches: 6. This CDR3 is 15 amino acids long. CDR1 is LNHDA, CDR2 SQIVND, per germline (reference sequence). Here the CDR3 DNA reads TGTGCCAGTAGTATTACAGGGGTAGAGACCGGGGAGCTGTTTTTT. Residues: CASSITGVETGELFF.

The chain has TRBV5-6 and TRBJ1-3; possibly TRBD1 for D (6 bases). CDR3 size: 17 residues. From germline, CDR1 is SGHDT and CDR2 YYEEEE. V lost 4 bases, J lost 0 bases, and 17 bases lay in between. CDR3 protein: CASSPTGGRLSGNTIYF. The CDR3 nucleotides read TGTGCCAGCAGCCCCACCGGGGGCCGTCTCTCTGGAAACACCATATATTTT.

This clonotype was seen at least ten times. V is TRBV29-1 and J is TRBJ1-1; tentative D call: TRBD1 (5 bases). Trimming pared 5 bases from V and 3 bases from J, leaving 10 bases between. Germline-derived CDR1 and CDR2 are SQVTM and ANQGSEA. This CDR3 is built from 12 residues. CDR3 sequence (DNA): TGCAGCGTTCCCGACAGTTACACTGAAGCTTTCTTT. As protein: CSVPDSYTEAFF. Full variable domain (remainder filled in from reference TRBV29-1 and TRBJ1-1): SAVISQKPSRDICQRGTSLTIQCQVDSQVTMMFWYRQQPGQSLTLIATANQGSEATYESGFVIDKFPISRPNLTFSTLTVSNMSPEDSSIYLCSVPDSYTEAFFGQGTRLTVV.

With regard to this clonotype: The junction departs from germline at one end; a sequencing error may be responsible. V gene TRBV7-8 combines with J gene TRBJ1-1; a weak D match, TRBD1 (5 bases). The CDR3 is 14 residues long. Looked up from germline, CDR1 is SGHVS and CDR2 is FQNEAQ. This chain's CDR3 is CASSFRLQDTGAFF. CDR3 bases: TGTGCCAGCAGCTTCCGTCTTCAGGACACTGGAGCTTTCTTT.

The table lists this clonotype with many counts. The genes are TRBV7-9 and TRBJ1-2; 12 bases fit TRBD1. Trimming cost V 5 bases and J 5 bases; bases outside gene matches: 6. The germline gives CDR1 SEHNR, CDR2 FQNEAQ (reference sequence). CDR3 length equals 15 residues. The CDR3 is CASSHGTGGAYGYTF. CDR3 bases: TGTGCCAGCAGCCACGGGACAGGGGGCGCGTATGGCTACACCTTC.

This clonotype was counted between two and nine times. The chain couples TRBV20-1 to TRBJ1-4; D possibly corresponds to TRBD1 (6 bases). V dropped 0 bases and J dropped 8 bases, with 13 bases sitting between them. This CDR3 has 14 residues. The germline V gene encodes CDR1 DFQATT and CDR2 SNEGSKA (reference sequence). The CDR3 coding sequence is TGCAGTGCTAGAGATCACAGGGCCCGGGAAAAACTGTTTTTT. The encoded protein is CSARDHRAREKLFF.

The chain is built from TRBV5-4 and TRBJ2-2, with 10 nucleotides matching TRBD2. The CDR3 spans 18 residues. The germline CDR1 and CDR2 sequences are SGHNT and YYREEE (reference sequence). The junction had 14 bases not matched to a gene; V was cut back by 7 bases and J by 2 bases. The CDR3 DNA reads TGTGCCAGCGTAAACAGCGGGGGGGCCCGTCTCAACACCGGGGAGCTGTTTTTT. The encoded protein is CASVNSGGARLNTGELFF.

In this sample, this clonotype turned up many times. V gene TRBV15 combines with J gene TRBJ2-7, with 9 bases lining up with TRBD2. The CDR3 is made up of 16 amino acids. The ends lost 6 bases at V and 0 bases at J; junction bases unmatched: 9. Germline CDR1 is LNHNV and CDR2 is YYDKDF (reference sequence). The CDR3 DNA sequence: TGTGCCACCAGTCCGAACAGGGGACTAGCCTCCTACGAGCAGTACTTC. Translating it yields CATSPNRGLASYEQYF.

The V call is TRBV5-4, the J call TRBJ1-5; 7 nucleotides line up with TRBD1. The CDR3 is 16 residues long. The germline CDR1 and CDR2 sequences are SGHNT and YYREEE (reference sequence). The trim removed 1 base at V and 1 base at J, leaving 5 bases unmatched. CDR3 region: CASSLTGDISNQPQHF. The CDR3, as DNA: TGTGCCAGCAGCTTGACAGGGGACATCAGCAATCAGCCCCAGCATTTT.

As to this clonotype: A read error may be the cause here, since a much bigger clone is one base away. The gene calls are TRBV5-1 and TRBJ2-7, with D maybe TRBD1 (5 bases). Germline CDR1 is SGHRS and CDR2 is YFSETQ. This CDR3 has 15 amino acids. The CDR3 sequence: CASGLGIGVVYEQYF. DNA of the CDR3: TGCGCCAGCGGCTTGGGCATAGGGGTGGTCTACGAGCAGTACTTC.

The chain is built from TRBV29-1 and TRBJ2-7, with TRBD2 matching 11 bases. The end of the DNA aligns better with TRBJ2-1, so the J call may be wrong. Looked up from germline, CDR1 is SQVTM and CDR2 is ANQGSEA. This CDR3 region has 15 residues. The CDR3 bases are TGCAGCGTTGAATCCACTAGCGGGAGCCCCAATGAGCAGTTCTTC. It yields the protein CSVESTSGSPNEQFF.

Concerning this clonotype itself: This likely comes from a read error, as the CDR3 has no conserved phenylalanine or tryptophan at its end. The limits of the CDR3 on the DNA are not certain, so only TCRdb's listed CDR3 is given. This chain connects TRBV9 to TRBJ1-3; the D call TRBD1 from the table was never checked on the DNA. Germline V gene sequence: CDR1 SGDLS, CDR2 YYNGEE. A total of 10 residues make up the CDR3, ends included. CDR3 sequence reads: CASSVEGANT.

This rearrangement joins TRBV20-1 to TRBJ2-3; D is possibly TRBD2 (5 bases). CDR1 DFQATT and CDR2 SNEGSKA come from the germline V gene (reference sequence). The CDR3 sequence is 17 residues long. Trimming removed 0 bases at V and 0 bases at J, with 16 bases between. Here the CDR3 reads CSARDLADYGSTDTQYF. CDR3 DNA sequence: TGCAGTGCTAGAGATTTAGCTGACTATGGGAGCACAGATACGCAGTATTTT.